Presented here are 20 T cell receptor beta chains from one specimen sequenced in a study of blood T cells in healthy people across ages. Primers used in a second PCR of about 7 to 12 cycles were a sample-barcoded 5' primer and a J-beta primer mix. TCRdb itself ran the 5' RACE reads through MiXCR, one entry per CDR3 protein. The sample records around 1,000,000 distinct CDR3 sequences, approximately 25% being singletons. The data also belong to a second study, concerning T cells of mothers and their children.

The sequencing input was blood. The receptors come from a girl aged 2-10 years in good health.

Here the CDR3 reads CSVRGTLKETQYF. The DNA of the CDR3 is TGCAGCGTTCGCGGGACCCTCAAAGAGACCCAGTACTTC. This chain connects TRBV29-1 to TRBJ2-5; D may be TRBD2 (6 bases). In germline, CDR1 is SQVTM, CDR2 ANQGSEA. V was clipped by 5 bases and J by 3 bases, with 13 bases between them. The CDR3 length is 13 residues. The variable domain in full, completed from reference TRBV29-1 and TRBJ2-5, reads SAVISQKPSRDICQRGTSLTIQCQVDSQVTMMFWYRQQPGQSLTLIATANQGSEATYESGFVIDKFPISRPNLTFSTLTVSNMSPEDSSIYLCSVRGTLKETQYFGPGTRLLVL.

This clonotype came up a few times. A junction end diverges from the germline sequence, so it may reflect a read error. The genes are TRBV5-1 and TRBJ2-5; 11 positions agree with TRBD1. CDR3 length equals 14 residues. From germline, CDR1 is SGHRS and CDR2 YFSETQ. The CDR3 nucleotides read TGTGCCAGCAGCGGGACAGGGGGCCAAGAGACCCAGTACTTC. Amino acids: CASSGTGGQETQYF.

V gene TRBV9 combines with J gene TRBJ2-5, with 7 bases identical to TRBD2. The closer fit of TRBJ2-7 to the DNA end suggests the J call may be wrong. The CDR3 loop spans 16 amino acids. Germline V gene sequence: CDR1 SGDLS, CDR2 YYNGEE. CDR3 residues: CASSASAGGGAYEQYF. The CDR3 nucleotides read TGTGCCAGCAGCGCCTCTGCGGGCGGGGGTGCCTACGAGCAGTACTTC.

The V gene is TRBV18, the J gene TRBJ2-5, with 10 bases aligning to TRBD2. This CDR3 has 17 residues. CDR1 and CDR2 (germline): KGHSH, LQKENI. V trimming: 3 bases; J trimming: 5 bases; junction bases outside the gene matches: 12. The CDR3 nucleotides are TGTGCCAGCTCACCCGGACTAGCGGAGGTGCCTTGGGAGACCCAGTACTTC. Encoded protein: CASSPGLAEVPWETQYF.

This clonotype has more than one count but fewer than ten. This chain connects TRBV3-1 to TRBJ2-7, with D perhaps TRBD2 (6 bases). V was pared by 0 bases and J by 4 bases, with 13 bases between. The CDR3 is made up of 15 amino acids. Looked up from germline, CDR1 is LGHDT and CDR2 is YNNKEL (reference sequence). This CDR3 reads CASSQEADYGYEQYF. CDR3 sequence (DNA): TGTGCCAGCAGCCAAGAGGCGGACTATGGGTACGAGCAGTACTTC.

This clonotype showed up just a few times. The V call is TRBV29-1, the J call TRBJ2-5; D is uncertain. Germline V CDR1 and CDR2: SQVTM, ANQGSEA. The V gene lost 5 bases and the J gene lost 0 bases, with 13 bases spanning the gap. CDR3 length: 14 residues. As DNA, the CDR3 is TGCAGCGTTACGACAACCCGGTACCAAGAGACCCAGTACTTC. Protein product: CSVTTTRYQETQYF.

This clonotype was found once. A read error may account for a junction end that differs from germline. The chain carries TRBV7-3 and TRBJ2-3, with 7 bases matching TRBD1. CDR3 length: 16 residues. CDR1 is SGHTA and CDR2 is FQGTGA in the germline V gene. CDR3 sequence: CDSSFLRRGQGDTQYF. Written as DNA, the CDR3 is TGTGACAGCAGCTTTTTGAGAAGGGGGCAAGGAGATACGCAGTATTTT.

Only a few counts were recorded for this clonotype. The chain recombines TRBV29-1 with TRBJ1-1; tentatively, D is TRBD1 (5 bases). The length of the CDR3 is 11 residues. Trimming left V 6 bases short and J 7 bases short, with 12 bases between. The germline CDR1 and CDR2 sequences are SQVTM and ANQGSEA. This CDR3 reads CSVDSGLEAFF. CDR3 bases: TGCAGCGTCGACAGTGGCCTTGAAGCTTTCTTT. The variable domain in full, with the rest retrieved from reference TRBV29-1 and TRBJ1-1, is SAVISQKPSRDICQRGTSLTIQCQVDSQVTMMFWYRQQPGQSLTLIATANQGSEATYESGFVIDKFPISRPNLTFSTLTVSNMSPEDSSIYLCSVDSGLEAFFGQGTRLTVV.

The genes are TRBV25-1 and TRBJ1-4; D gene ambiguous. Between the trimmed V and J ends, which lost 6 bases and 5 bases, there was a span of 7 bases. Germline assignment: CDR1 MGHDK and CDR2 SYGVNS. The CDR3 totals 12 residues. CDR3 amino acids: CASSRSNEKLFF. In nucleotides, the CDR3 is TGTGCCAGCAGCAGGTCGAATGAAAAACTGTTTTTT. The full variable domain, with the rest looked up from reference TRBV25-1 and TRBJ1-4, is EADIYQTPRYLVIGTGKKITLECSQTMGHDKMYWYQQDPGMELHLIHYSYGVNSTEKGDLSSESTVSRIRTEHFPLTLESARPSHTSQYLCASSRSNEKLFFGSGTQLSVL.

This chain joins TRBV12-3 or TRBV12-4 and TRBJ2-1; D is unclear. The V end lost 3 bases, the J end lost 0 bases, and 6 bases lay between the germline ends. The CDR3 totals 14 residues. For the CDR3, the DNA is TGTGCCAGCAGTTTCGATACCTCCTACAATGAGCAGTTCTTC. Its translation: CASSFDTSYNEQFF.

The rearrangement joins TRBV7-2 to TRBJ2-7; TRBD2 agrees at 13 bases. This CDR3 is built from 18 residues. From germline, CDR1 is SGHTA and CDR2 FQGNSA. V dropped 1 base and J dropped 6; count of bases not matched to a gene: 12. CDR3 in amino acids: CASSLVSATSGRRGEQYF. The CDR3 nucleotides read TGTGCCAGCAGCTTAGTTTCGGCGACTAGCGGGAGGAGGGGCGAGCAGTACTTC.

This clonotype has only one observation. The chain recombines TRBV20-1 with TRBJ2-1; 11 bases agree with TRBD2. The V gene's germline CDR1 is DFQATT and CDR2 SNEGSKA (reference sequence). The CDR3 extends over 14 amino acids. J was trimmed by 4 bases and V by 5 bases; bases with no gene match: 4. The CDR3 bases are TGCAGTGCTCAAGGGACTAGCGGATACAATGAGCAGTTCTTC. Amino acid sequence: CSAQGTSGYNEQFF.

This clonotype occurred a few times. This rearrangement joins TRBV15 to TRBJ2-3; the D is unclear. In germline, CDR1 is LNHNV, CDR2 YYDKDF (reference sequence). Between the trimmed V and J ends, which lost 1 base and 2 bases, there was a span of 7 bases. The CDR3 is 14 amino acids. CDR3 coding DNA: TGTGCCACCAGCAGAGCCCGATCCACAGATACGCAGTATTTT. Its translation: CATSRARSTDTQYF. Supplemented by reference TRBV15 and TRBJ2-3, the full variable domain reads DAMVIQNPRYQVTQFGKPVTLSCSQTLNHNVMYWYQQKSSQAPKLLFHYYDKDFNNEADTPDNFQSRRPNTSFCFLDIRSPGLGDTAMYLCATSRARSTDTQYFGPGTRLTVL.

Many counts were recorded for this clonotype. The chain couples TRBV29-1 to TRBJ2-3, with TRBD2 as a possible D gene (6 bases). CDR1 is SQVTM, CDR2 ANQGSEA, per germline. V shed 4 bases and J shed 2 bases, with 10 bases lying between them. The CDR3 length is 13 residues. CDR3 loop: CSVAGLNTDTQYF. DNA of the CDR3: TGCAGCGTTGCGGGACTGAACACAGATACGCAGTATTTT.

The genes are TRBV9 and TRBJ2-5, with 9 bases that match TRBD1. Near its end, the DNA agrees better with TRBJ2-7, so the J call may be wrong. The CDR3 length is 14 residues. CDR1 and CDR2 from the germline V gene are SGDLS and YYNGEE. The CDR3 DNA sequence: TGTGCCAGCAGCGTAGGGACAGGGGCCTACGAGCAGTACTTC. This encodes CASSVGTGAYEQYF.

V is TRBV12-3 or TRBV12-4 and J is TRBJ1-2; unclear D gene. CDR3 size: 15 residues. V was cut by 3 bases and J by 8 bases, with 19 bases left in between. In DNA form, the CDR3 reads TGTGCCAGCAGTTTTGGTAGGCAGGCCAACGGGGGCTACACCTTC. This codes for CASSFGRQANGGYTF.

The chain employs TRBV29-1 and TRBJ2-1, with a possible D match to TRBD2 (5 bases). This CDR3 spans 12 amino acids. Germline V gene data show CDR1 as SQVTM and CDR2 as ANQGSEA. V was shortened by 3 bases and J by 8 bases, with 11 bases between the two germline ends. Here the CDR3 reads CSVDQIGDEQFF. In nucleotides, the CDR3 is TGCAGCGTTGATCAAATCGGGGATGAGCAGTTCTTC.

The chain links TRBV6-5 to TRBJ2-5; a possible D gene is TRBD2 (7 bases). Between the trimmed V and J ends, which lost 6 bases and 4 bases, there was a span of 15 bases. Germline assignment: CDR1 MNHEY and CDR2 SVGAGI. This CDR3 has 14 amino acids. The CDR3 nucleotides read TGTGCCAGCAGCTTACAAAGGGGGGGAGAGACCCAGTACTTC. Residues: CASSLQRGGETQYF.

This rearrangement joins TRBV20-1 to TRBJ2-1, with D perhaps TRBD1 (6 bases). The V and J ends lost 6 bases and 1 base respectively, with 13 bases between them. The length of the CDR3 is 14 residues. The germline gives CDR1 DFQATT, CDR2 SNEGSKA (reference sequence). The CDR3: CSARTGLSYNEQFF. Here the CDR3 DNA reads TGCAGTGCGAGAACAGGGTTGTCCTACAATGAGCAGTTCTTC.

This clonotype showed up just a few times. The rearrangement links TRBV6-6 to TRBJ1-1, with D unclear. The CDR3 runs 11 residues. The germline V gene has CDR1 MNHNY and CDR2 SVGAGI (reference sequence). The V gene lost 9 bases and the J gene lost 11 bases, with 16 bases spanning the gap. CDR3 region: CASYGSRGAFF. CDR3 sequence (DNA): TGTGCCAGTTACGGGTCCAGAGGGGCTTTCTTT.